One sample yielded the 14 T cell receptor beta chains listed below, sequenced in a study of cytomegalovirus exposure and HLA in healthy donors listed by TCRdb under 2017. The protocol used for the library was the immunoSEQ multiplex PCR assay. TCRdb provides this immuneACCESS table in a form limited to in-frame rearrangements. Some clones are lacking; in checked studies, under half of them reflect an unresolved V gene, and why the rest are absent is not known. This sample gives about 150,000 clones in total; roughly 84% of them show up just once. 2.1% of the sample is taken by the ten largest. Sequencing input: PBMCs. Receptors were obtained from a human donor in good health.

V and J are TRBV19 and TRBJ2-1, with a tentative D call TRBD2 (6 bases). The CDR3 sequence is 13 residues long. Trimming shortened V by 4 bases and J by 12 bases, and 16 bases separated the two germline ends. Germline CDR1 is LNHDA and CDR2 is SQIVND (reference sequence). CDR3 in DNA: TGTGCCAGTAGTACGCTTAGCGGTACTTGGCAGTTCTTC. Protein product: CASSTLSGTWQFF.

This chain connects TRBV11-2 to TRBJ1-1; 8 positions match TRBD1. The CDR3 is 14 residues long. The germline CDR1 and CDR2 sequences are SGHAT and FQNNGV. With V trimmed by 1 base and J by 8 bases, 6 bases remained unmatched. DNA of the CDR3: TGTGCCAGCAGCTTAGGCAGGGGGCCGGGGGAAGCTTTCTTT. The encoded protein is CASSLGRGPGEAFF.

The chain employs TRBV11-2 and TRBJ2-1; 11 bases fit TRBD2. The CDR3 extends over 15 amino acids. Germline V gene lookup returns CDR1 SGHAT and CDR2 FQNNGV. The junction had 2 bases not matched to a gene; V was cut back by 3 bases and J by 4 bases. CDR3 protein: CASSFTSGSYNEQFF. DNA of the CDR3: TGTGCCAGCAGCTTTACTAGCGGGAGTTACAATGAGCAGTTCTTC. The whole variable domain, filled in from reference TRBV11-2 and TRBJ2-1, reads EAGVAQSPRYKIIEKRQSVAFWCNPISGHATLYWYQQILGQGPKLLIQFQNNGVVDDSQLPKDRFSAERLKGVDSTLKIQPAKLEDSAVYLCASSFTSGSYNEQFFGPGTRLTVL.

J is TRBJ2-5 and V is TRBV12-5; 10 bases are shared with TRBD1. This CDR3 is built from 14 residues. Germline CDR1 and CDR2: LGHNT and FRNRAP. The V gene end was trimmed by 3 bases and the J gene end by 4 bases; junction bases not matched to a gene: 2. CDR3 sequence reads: CASGLGQGGETQYF. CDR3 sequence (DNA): TGTGCTAGTGGTTTAGGACAGGGGGGAGAGACCCAGTACTTC.

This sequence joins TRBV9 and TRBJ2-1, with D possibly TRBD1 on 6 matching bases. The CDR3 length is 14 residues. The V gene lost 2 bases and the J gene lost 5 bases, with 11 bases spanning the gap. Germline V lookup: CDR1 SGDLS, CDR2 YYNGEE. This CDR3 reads CASSVAGANNEQFF. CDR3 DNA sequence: TGTGCCAGCAGCGTGGCAGGGGCTAACAATGAGCAGTTCTTC. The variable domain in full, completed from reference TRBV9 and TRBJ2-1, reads DSGVTQTPKHLITATGQRVTLRCSPRSGDLSVYWYQQSLDQGLQFLIQYYNGEERAKGNILERFSAQQFPDLHSELNLSSLELGDSALYFCASSVAGANNEQFFGPGTRLTVL.

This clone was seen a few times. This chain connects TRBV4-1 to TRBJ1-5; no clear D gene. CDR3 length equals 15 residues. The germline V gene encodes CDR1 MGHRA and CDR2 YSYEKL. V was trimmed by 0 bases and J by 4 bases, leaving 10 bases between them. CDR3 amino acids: CASSQDPSGNQPQHF. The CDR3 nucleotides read TGCGCCAGCAGCCAAGATCCATCAGGAAATCAGCCCCAGCATTTT.

The CDR3 DNA reads TGCAGCGTATTTAACAATGAGCAGTTCTTC. Amino acids: CSVFNNEQFF. This chain connects TRBV29-1 to TRBJ2-1; D is ambiguous. The V end lost 6 bases, the J end lost 5 bases, and 5 bases lay between the germline ends. This CDR3 has 10 residues. The germline gives CDR1 SQVTM, CDR2 ANQGSEA.

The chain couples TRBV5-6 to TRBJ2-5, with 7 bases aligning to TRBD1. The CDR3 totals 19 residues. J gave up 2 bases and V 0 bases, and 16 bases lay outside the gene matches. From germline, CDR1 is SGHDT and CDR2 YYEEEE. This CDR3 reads CASSLGLKSQGRPQETQYF. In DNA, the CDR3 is TGTGCCAGCAGCTTGGGGCTAAAATCACAGGGGCGGCCGCAAGAGACCCAGTACTTC.

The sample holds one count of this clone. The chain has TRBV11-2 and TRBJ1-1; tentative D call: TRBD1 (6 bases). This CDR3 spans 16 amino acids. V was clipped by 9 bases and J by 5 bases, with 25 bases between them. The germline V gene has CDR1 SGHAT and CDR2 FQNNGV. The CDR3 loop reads CASFSVLRGGRTEAFF. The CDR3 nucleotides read TGTGCCAGTTTTTCGGTCCTTCGGGGGGGCAGGACTGAAGCTTTCTTT.

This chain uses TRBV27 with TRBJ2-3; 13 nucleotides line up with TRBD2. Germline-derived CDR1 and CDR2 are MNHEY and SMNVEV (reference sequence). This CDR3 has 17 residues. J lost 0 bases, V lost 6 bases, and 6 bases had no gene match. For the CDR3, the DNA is TGTGCCAGCAGACGGACTAGCGGGAGCAGAAGCACAGATACGCAGTATTTT. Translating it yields CASRRTSGSRSTDTQYF.

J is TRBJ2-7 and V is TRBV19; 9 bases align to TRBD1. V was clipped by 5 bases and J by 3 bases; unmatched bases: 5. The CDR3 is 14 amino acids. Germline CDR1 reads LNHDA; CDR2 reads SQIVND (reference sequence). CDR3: CASSGGQGYYEQYF. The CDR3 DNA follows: TGTGCCAGTAGTGGGGGACAGGGCTACTACGAGCAGTACTTC.

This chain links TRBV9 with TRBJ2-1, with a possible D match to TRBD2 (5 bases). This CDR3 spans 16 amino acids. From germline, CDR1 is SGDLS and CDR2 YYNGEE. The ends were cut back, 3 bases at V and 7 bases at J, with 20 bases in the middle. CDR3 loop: CASSDSNKGDANEQFF. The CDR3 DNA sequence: TGTGCCAGCAGCGACTCTAACAAGGGAGATGCGAATGAGCAGTTCTTC.

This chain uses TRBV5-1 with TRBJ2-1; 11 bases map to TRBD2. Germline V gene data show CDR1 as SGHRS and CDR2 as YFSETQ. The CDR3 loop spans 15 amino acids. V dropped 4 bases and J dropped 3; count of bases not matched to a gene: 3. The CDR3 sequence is CASSELAGVYNEQFF. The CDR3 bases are TGCGCCAGCAGCGAACTAGCGGGAGTCTACAATGAGCAGTTCTTC.

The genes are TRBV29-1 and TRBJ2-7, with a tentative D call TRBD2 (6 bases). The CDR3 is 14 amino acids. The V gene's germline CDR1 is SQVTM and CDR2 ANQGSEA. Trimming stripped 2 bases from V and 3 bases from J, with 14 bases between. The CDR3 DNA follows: TGCAGCGTTGAATGGGGCGGGGCCGACTACGAGCAGTACTTC. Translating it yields CSVEWGGADYEQYF.